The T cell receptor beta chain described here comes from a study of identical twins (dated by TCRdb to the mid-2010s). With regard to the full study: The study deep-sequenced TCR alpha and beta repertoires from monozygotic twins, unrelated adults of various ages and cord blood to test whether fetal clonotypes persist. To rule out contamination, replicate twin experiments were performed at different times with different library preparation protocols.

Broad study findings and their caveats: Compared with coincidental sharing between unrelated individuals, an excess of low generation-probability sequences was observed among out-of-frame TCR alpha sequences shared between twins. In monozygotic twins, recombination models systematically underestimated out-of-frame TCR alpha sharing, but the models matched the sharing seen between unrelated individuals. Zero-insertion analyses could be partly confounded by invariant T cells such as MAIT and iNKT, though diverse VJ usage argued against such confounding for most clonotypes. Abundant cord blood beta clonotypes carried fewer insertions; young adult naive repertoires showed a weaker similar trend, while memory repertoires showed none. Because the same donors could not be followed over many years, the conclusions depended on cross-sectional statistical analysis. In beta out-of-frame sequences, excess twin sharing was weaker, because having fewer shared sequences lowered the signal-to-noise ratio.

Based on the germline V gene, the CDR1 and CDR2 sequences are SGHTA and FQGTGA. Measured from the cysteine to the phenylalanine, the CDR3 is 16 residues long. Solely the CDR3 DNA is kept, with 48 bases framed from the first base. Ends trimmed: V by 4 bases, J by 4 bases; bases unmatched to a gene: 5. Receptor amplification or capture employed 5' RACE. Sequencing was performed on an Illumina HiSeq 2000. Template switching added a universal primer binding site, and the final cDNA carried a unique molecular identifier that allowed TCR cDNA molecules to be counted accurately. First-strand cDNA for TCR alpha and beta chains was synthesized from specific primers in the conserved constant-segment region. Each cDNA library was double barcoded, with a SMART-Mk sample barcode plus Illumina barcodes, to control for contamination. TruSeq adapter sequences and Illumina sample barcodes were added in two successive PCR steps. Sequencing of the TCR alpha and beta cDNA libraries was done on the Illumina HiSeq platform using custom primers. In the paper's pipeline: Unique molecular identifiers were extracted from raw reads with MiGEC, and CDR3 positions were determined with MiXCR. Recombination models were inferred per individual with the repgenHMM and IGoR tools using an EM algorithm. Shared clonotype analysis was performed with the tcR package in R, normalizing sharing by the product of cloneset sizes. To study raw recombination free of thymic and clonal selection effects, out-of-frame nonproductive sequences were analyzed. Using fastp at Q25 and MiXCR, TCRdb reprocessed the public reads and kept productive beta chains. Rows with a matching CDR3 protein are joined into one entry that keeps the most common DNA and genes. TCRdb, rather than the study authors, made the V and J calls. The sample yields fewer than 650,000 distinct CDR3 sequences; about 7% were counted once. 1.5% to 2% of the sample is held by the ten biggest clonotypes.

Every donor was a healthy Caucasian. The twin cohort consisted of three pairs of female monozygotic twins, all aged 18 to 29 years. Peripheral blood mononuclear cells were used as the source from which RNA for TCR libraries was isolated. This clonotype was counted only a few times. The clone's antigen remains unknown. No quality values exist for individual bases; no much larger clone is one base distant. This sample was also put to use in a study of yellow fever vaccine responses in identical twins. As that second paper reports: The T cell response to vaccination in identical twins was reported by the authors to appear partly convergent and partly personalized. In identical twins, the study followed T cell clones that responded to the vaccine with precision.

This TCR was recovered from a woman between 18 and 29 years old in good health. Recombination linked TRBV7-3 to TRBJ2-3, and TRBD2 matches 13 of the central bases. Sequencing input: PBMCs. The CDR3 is CASSSTLAGGSDTQYF. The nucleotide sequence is TGTGCCAGCAGCTCCACACTAGCGGGAGGGTCAGATACGCAGTATTTT.